These 11 T cell receptor beta chains were sequenced from one sample in a study of T cells in Graves' hyperthyroidism and ophthalmopathy. TCR beta CDR3 sequences were amplified from RNA transcripts. During a first-round RT-PCR of the TCR CDR3, the HTBI primer set was used. TCRdb called the multiplex PCR reads again in MiXCR, with one record for every CDR3 protein. The sample records 490,000 or so distinct CDR3 sequences, roughly 45% being singletons. The sample consisted of peripheral blood or thyroid tissue (not recorded which). These receptors all come from an adult woman with Graves' disease, either hyperthyroidism or ophthalmopathy (not recorded which).

V is TRBV20-1 and J is TRBJ2-5; tentative D call: TRBD1 (6 bases). This CDR3 contains 14 residues. V was cut by 6 bases and J by 7 bases, with 21 bases left in between. CDR1 and CDR2 (germline): DFQATT, SNEGSKA (reference sequence). This CDR3 reads CSAAEGVVMTTQYF. The CDR3 bases are TGCAGTGCCGCTGAGGGGGTGGTAATGACGACCCAGTACTTC.

This chain links TRBV10-3 with TRBJ1-2; 10 bases are a match to TRBD1. V lost 11 bases, J lost 6 bases, and 9 bases stayed unmatched. This CDR3 comprises 13 residues. CDR1 ENHRY and CDR2 SYGVKD come from the germline V gene. The CDR3 loop reads CAAHGTGDDGYTF. Written as DNA, the CDR3 is TGTGCCGCTCACGGGACAGGGGACGATGGCTACACCTTC.

The chain is built from TRBV20-1 and TRBJ2-7, with no clear D. V was shortened by 0 bases and J by 12 bases, with 18 bases between the two germline ends. The CDR3 is made up of 13 amino acids. Germline V gene sequence: CDR1 DFQATT, CDR2 SNEGSKA (reference sequence). The CDR3 DNA reads as TGCAGTGCTAGAGATGTTCTGGGTGGCAGGCGGTACTTC. Protein product: CSARDVLGGRRYF.

In nucleotides, the CDR3 is TGTGCCAGCAGCTTCCGCGGGGACCAAGAGACCCAGTACTTC. It encodes CASSFRGDQETQYF. V is TRBV7-2 and J is TRBJ2-5; D perhaps matches TRBD2 (6 bases). Germline V gene sequence: CDR1 SGHTA, CDR2 FQGNSA. The germline V and J ends were trimmed by 3 bases and 0 bases, with 8 bases remaining between them. The CDR3 is made up of 14 amino acids.

This clonotype was counted many times. This chain uses TRBV12-3 or TRBV12-4 with TRBJ2-7; D possibly corresponds to TRBD2 (5 bases). Trimming removed 6 bases from V and 6 bases from J, with 12 bases in between. CDR3 length: 12 amino acids. The CDR3 DNA follows: TGTGCCAGCAGCCATACTAGGGCCGAGCAGTACTTC. Translation gives CASSHTRAEQYF.

This clonotype was detected many times. CDR3 sequence (DNA): TGCAGTGCTAGGCCGGCCCAAGAGACCCAGTACTTC. It translates to CSARPAQETQYF. V and J are TRBV20-1 and TRBJ2-5, with no clear D. CDR3 size: 12 residues. V was trimmed by 3 bases and J by 1 base, leaving 6 bases between them. Per germline, CDR1 DFQATT and CDR2 SNEGSKA (reference sequence).

This clonotype showed up just a few times. The rearrangement uses TRBV9 and TRBJ2-5; 8 nucleotides agree with TRBD2. V trimming: 7 bases; J trimming: 1 base; junction bases outside the gene matches: 9. Germline assignment: CDR1 SGDLS and CDR2 YYNGEE. The CDR3 is 15 residues long. The CDR3 region has the DNA TGTGCCAGCGCCTCTGGCGGGACTAGCCAAGAGACCCAGTACTTC. Its translation is CASASGGTSQETQYF. The full variable domain, in which reference TRBV9 and TRBJ2-5 provide the parts outside the CDR3, is DSGVTQTPKHLITATGQRVTLRCSPRSGDLSVYWYQQSLDQGLQFLIQYYNGEERAKGNILERFSAQQFPDLHSELNLSSLELGDSALYFCASASGGTSQETQYFGPGTRLLVL.

The chain links TRBV2 to TRBJ1-2; D possibly corresponds to TRBD1 (5 bases). The V end was cut by 4 bases, the J end by 4 bases, with 13 bases between. Germline V gene sequence: CDR1 SNHLY, CDR2 FYNNEI. This CDR3 region has 14 residues. CDR3 residues: CASSVAQVGYGYTF. DNA for the CDR3: TGTGCCAGCAGTGTTGCACAGGTGGGCTATGGCTACACCTTC. Full variable domain (missing parts from reference TRBV2 and TRBJ1-2): EPEVTQTPSHQVTQMGQEVILRCVPISNHLYFYWYRQILGQKVEFLVSFYNNEISEKSEIFDDQFSVERPDGSNFTLKIRSTKLEDSAMYFCASSVAQVGYGYTFGSGTRLTVV.

With respect to this clonotype: As the CDR3 is not closed by the conserved phenylalanine or tryptophan, this likely results from a read error. The chain combines TRBV2 with TRBJ1-1, with a tentative D call TRBD1 (5 bases). Trimming left V 3 bases short and J 2 bases short, with 13 bases between. There are 15 residues in the CDR3. Germline CDR1 and CDR2: SNHLY and FYNNEI. The DNA of the CDR3 is TGTGCCAGCAGTGACGCGGGGGAGGGAAACACTGAAGCTTTCCTT. Its translation is CASSDAGEGNTEAFL.

This clonotype has ten or more counts. The chain combines TRBV15 with TRBJ2-7, with D unresolved. In germline, CDR1 is LNHNV, CDR2 YYDKDF (reference sequence). CDR3 length: 13 amino acids. The V gene lost 0 bases and the J gene lost 1 base, with 4 bases spanning the gap. The DNA of the CDR3 is TGTGCCACCAGCAGAGAGATTTCCTACGAGCAGTACTTC. Translation: CATSREISYEQYF. The whole variable domain, filled in from reference TRBV15 and TRBJ2-7, reads DAMVIQNPRYQVTQFGKPVTLSCSQTLNHNVMYWYQQKSSQAPKLLFHYYDKDFNNEADTPDNFQSRRPNTSFCFLDIRSPGLGDTAMYLCATSREISYEQYFGPGTRLTVT.

Ten or more counts support this clonotype. This sequence joins TRBV6-2 or TRBV6-3 and TRBJ1-1, with D tentatively TRBD1 (5 bases). The CDR3 runs to 16 residues. Looked up from germline, CDR1 is MNHEY and CDR2 is SVGEGT. V lost 5 bases and J lost 1, with 17 bases in between. CDR3 DNA: TGTGCCAGCAGTCGTGAGACAGCCGGTAGGAACACTGAAGCTTTCTTT. Amino acid sequence: CASSRETAGRNTEAFF.